This paragraph covers one T cell receptor beta chain sequence. The sample originates from a study of blood T cell repertoires in COVID-19. TCRdb's table, derived via immunoSEQ multiplex PCR, lists solely in-frame clones and lacks some. This table holds roughly 46,000 clones, about 85% found once. CDR1 and CDR2 (germline): SQVTM, ANQGSEA. The CDR3 spans 14 residues. The ends were cut back, 5 bases at V and 4 bases at J, with 14 bases in the middle. The material sequenced was PBMCs or T cells enriched from blood (not recorded which). This TCR was recovered from a woman aged 45-65 years who had recovered from COVID-19. This chain joins TRBV29-1 and TRBJ2-2, with D perhaps matching TRBD2 (6 bases). The CDR3 reads CSVRGGGSTGELFF. The CDR3 DNA is TGCAGCGTTCGTGGCGGAGGGTCCACCGGGGAGCTGTTTTTT.